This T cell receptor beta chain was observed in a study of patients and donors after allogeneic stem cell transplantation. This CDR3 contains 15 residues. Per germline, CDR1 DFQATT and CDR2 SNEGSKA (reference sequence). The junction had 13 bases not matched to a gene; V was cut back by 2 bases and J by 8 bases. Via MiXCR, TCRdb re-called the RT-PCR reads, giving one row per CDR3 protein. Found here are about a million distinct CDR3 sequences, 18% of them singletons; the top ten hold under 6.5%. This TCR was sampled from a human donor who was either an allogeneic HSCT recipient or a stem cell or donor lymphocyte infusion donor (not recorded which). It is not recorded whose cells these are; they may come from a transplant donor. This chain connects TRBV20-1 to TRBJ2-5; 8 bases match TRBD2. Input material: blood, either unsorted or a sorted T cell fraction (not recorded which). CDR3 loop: CSARNPGLVGLTQYF. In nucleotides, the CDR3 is TGCAGTGCTAGAAATCCGGGACTAGTGGGGCTCACCCAGTACTTC.